This entry concerns a single TCR beta chain. From germline, CDR1 is SGHRS and CDR2 YFSETQ. The length of the CDR3 is 13 residues. Deletions cut 1 base from V and 8 bases from J, with 11 bases between. The entry originates in a study of cytomegalovirus exposure and HLA in healthy donors. Both 60 Vbeta primers and 13 Jbeta primers went into the PCR. Produced via immunoSEQ multiplex PCR; TCRdb's table is partial and in-frame only. This table has some 170,000 clones, around 70% appearing once. The rearrangement links TRBV5-1 to TRBJ2-3, with D possibly being TRBD1 (6 bases). Sequencing was performed on PBMCs. The source of this sequence is a male donor in good health and CMV-seronegative. The CDR3 sequence: CASSLWGPPTQYF. CDR3 nucleotide sequence: TGCGCCAGCAGCTTGTGGGGGCCACCTACGCAGTATTTT.